This T cell receptor (beta chain) was sequenced in a study of T-cell memory formation after mild COVID-19. The germline CDR1 and CDR2 sequences are MNHNS and SASEGT. The CDR3 contains 15 residues. V was clipped by 4 bases and J by 8 bases, with 19 bases between them. MiXCR was run by TCRdb on the 5' RACE reads, yielding one entry per CDR3 protein. The table lists under 450,000 distinct CDR3 sequences, approximately 22% of them singletons. The rearrangement links TRBV6-1 to TRBJ2-3, with D possibly being TRBD2 (5 bases). The sample comprised PBMCs or a T cell subset sorted from them (not recorded which). The sequence was collected from a man younger than 35 who had mild COVID-19 (a few samples of this study predate the infection). Cell type and time point are not known. CDR3 DNA: TGTGCCAGCAGTGGAGTAGCTGGCGCCGGGATTACGCAGTATTTT. It is translated as CASSGVAGAGITQYF.